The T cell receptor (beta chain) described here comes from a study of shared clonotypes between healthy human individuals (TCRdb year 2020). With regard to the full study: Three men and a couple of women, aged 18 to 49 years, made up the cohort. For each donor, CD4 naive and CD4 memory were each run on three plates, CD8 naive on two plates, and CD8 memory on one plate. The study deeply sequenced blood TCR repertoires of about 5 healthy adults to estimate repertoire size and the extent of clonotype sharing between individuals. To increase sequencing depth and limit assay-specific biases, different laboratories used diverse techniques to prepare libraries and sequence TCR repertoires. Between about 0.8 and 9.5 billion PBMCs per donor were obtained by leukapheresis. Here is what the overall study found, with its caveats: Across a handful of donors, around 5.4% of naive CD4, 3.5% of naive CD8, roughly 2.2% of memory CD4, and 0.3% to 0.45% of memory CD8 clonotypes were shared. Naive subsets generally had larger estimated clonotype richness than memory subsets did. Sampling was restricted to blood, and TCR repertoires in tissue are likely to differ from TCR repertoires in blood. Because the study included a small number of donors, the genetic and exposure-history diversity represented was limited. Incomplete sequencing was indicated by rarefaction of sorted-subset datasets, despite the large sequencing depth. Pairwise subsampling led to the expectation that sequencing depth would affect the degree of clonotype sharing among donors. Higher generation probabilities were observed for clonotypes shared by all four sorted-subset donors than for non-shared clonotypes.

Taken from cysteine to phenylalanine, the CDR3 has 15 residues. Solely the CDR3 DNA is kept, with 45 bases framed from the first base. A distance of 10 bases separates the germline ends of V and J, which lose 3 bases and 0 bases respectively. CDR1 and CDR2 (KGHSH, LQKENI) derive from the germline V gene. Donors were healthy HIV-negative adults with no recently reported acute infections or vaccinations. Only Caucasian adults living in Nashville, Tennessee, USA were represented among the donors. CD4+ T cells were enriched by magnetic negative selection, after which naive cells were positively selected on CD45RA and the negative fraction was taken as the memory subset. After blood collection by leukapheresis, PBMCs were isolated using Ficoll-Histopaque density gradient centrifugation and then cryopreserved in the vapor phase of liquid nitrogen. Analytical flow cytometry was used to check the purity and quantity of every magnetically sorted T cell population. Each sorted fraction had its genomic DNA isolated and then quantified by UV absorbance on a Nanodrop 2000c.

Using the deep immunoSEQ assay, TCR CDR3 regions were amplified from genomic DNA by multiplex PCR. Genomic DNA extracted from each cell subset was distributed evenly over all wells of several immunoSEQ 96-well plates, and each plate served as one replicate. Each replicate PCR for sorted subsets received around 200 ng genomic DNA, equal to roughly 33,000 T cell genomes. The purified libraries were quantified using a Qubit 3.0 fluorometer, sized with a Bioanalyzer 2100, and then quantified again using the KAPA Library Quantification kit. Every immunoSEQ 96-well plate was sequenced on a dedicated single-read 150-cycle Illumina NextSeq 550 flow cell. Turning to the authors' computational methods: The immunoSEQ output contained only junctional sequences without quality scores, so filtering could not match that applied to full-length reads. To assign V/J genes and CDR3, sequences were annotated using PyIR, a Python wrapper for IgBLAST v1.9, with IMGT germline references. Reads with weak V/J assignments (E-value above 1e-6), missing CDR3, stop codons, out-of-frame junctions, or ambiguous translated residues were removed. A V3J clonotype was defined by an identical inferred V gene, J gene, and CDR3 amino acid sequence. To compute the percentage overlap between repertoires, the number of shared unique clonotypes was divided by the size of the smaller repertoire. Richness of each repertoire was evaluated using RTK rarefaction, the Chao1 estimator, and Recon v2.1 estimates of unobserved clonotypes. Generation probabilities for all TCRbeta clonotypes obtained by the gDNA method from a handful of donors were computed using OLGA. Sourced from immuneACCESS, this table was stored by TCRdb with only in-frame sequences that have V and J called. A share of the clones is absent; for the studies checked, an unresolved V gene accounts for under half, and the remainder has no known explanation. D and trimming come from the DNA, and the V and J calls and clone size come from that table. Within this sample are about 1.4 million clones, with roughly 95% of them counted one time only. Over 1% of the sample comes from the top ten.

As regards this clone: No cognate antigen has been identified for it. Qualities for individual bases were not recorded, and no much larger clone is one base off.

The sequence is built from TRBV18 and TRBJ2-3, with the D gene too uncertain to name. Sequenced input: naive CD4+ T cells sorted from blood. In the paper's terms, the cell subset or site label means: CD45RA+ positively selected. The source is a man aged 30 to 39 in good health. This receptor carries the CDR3 CASSPFTTSTDTQYF. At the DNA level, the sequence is TGTGCCAGCTCACCGTTTACGACTAGCACAGATACGCAGTATTTT.